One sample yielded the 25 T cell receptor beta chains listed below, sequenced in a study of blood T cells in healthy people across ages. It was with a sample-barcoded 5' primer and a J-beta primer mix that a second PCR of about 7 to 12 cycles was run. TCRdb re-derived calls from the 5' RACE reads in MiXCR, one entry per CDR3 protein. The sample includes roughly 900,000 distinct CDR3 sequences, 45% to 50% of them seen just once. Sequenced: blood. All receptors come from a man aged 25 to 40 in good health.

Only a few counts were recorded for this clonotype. CDR3 in amino acids: CASSGGTGVYYNEQFF. CDR3 coding DNA: TGTGCCAGCAGTGGTGGGACAGGAGTTTACTACAATGAGCAGTTCTTC. The V gene is TRBV6-1, the J gene TRBJ2-1; TRBD1 agrees at 8 bases. There are 16 residues in the CDR3. CDR1 is MNHNS, CDR2 SASEGT, per germline. After removal of 4 bases from V and 3 bases from J, the junction contained 8 bases not matched to a gene.

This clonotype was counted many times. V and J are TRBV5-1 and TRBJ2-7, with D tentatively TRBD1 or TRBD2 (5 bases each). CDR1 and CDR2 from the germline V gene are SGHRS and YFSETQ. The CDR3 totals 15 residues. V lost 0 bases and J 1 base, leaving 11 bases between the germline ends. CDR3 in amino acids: CASSLAGTSSYEQYF. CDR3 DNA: TGCGCCAGCAGCTTGGCCGGGACGTCATCCTACGAGCAGTACTTC.

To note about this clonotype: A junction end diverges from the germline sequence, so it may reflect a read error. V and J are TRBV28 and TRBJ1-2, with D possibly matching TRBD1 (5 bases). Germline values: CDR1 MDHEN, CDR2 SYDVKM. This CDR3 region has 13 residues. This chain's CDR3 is CASGKGSPYGCTF. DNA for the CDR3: TGTGCCAGCGGGAAGGGGTCTCCCTATGGCTGCACCTTC.

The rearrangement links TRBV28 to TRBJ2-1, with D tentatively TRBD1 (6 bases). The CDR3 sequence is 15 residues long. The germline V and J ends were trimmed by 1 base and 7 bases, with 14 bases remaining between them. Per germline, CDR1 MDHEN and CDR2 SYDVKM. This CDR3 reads CASSLYATGTNEQFF. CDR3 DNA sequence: TGTGCCAGCAGTTTATACGCGACAGGAACAAATGAGCAGTTCTTC.

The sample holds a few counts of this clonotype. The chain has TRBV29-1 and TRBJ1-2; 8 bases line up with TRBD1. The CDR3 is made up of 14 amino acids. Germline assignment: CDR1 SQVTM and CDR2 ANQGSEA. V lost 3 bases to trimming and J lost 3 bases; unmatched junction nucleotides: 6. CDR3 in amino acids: CSVDLDREHYGYTF. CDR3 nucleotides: TGCAGCGTTGATTTGGACAGGGAGCACTATGGCTACACCTTC.

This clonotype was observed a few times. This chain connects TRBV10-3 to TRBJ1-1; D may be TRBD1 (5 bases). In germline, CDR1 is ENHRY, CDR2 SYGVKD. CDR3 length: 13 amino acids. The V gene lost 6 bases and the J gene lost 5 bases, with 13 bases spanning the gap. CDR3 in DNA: TGTGCCATCAGGCCGCAGGGAGGGACTGAAGCTTTCTTT. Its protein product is CAIRPQGGTEAFF.

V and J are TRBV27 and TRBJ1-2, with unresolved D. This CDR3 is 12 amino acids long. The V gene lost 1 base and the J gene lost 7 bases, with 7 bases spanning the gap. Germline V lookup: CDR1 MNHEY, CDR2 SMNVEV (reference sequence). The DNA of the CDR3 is TGTGCCAGCAGTTTATATGGGGTTGGCTACACCTTC. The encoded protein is CASSLYGVGYTF.

In DNA form, the CDR3 reads TGTGCCAGCAGAGTACAGGCTCGGGATACGCAGTATTTT. This codes for CASRVQARDTQYF. The V gene is TRBV12-3 or TRBV12-4, the J gene TRBJ2-3; D is possibly TRBD1 (5 bases). The CDR3 has 13 amino acids. V shed 6 bases and J shed 6 bases, with 13 bases lying between them.

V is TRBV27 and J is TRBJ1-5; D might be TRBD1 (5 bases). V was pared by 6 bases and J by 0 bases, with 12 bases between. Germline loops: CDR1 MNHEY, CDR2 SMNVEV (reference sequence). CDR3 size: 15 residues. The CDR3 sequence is CASRGGSNSNQPQHF. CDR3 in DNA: TGTGCCAGCAGGGGGGGAAGTAATAGCAATCAGCCCCAGCATTTT.

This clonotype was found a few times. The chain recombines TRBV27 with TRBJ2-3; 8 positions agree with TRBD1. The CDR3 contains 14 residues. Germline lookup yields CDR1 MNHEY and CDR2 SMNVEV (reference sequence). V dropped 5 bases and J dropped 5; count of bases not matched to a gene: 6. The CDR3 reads CASSPGQGLDTQYF. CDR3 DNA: TGTGCCAGCAGTCCAGGACAGGGACTAGATACGCAGTATTTT.

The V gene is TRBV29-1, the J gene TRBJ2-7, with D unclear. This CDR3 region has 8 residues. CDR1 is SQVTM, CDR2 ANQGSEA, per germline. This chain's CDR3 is CRILEQYF. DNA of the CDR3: TGCAGGATCCTAGAGCAGTACTTC.

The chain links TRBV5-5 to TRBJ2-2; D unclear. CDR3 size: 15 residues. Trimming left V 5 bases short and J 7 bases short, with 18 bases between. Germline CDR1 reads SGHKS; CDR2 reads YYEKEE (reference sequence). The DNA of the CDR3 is TGTGCCAGCAGTCTTGTCTGGCAGGACGGCGGGGAGCTGTTTTTT. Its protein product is CASSLVWQDGGELFF. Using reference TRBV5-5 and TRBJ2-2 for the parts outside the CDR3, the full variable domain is DAGVTQSPTHLIKTRGQQVTLRCSPISGHKSVSWYQQVLGQGPQFIFQYYEKEERGRGNFPDRFSARQFPNYSSELNVNALLLGDSALYLCASSLVWQDGGELFFGEGSRLTVL.

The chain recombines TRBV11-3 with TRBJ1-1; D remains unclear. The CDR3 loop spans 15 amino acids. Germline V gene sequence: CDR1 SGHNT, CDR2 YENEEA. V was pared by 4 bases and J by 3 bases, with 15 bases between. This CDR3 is CASSYRTDLDTEAFF. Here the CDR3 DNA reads TGTGCCAGCAGCTACCGCACAGACTTGGACACTGAAGCTTTCTTT.

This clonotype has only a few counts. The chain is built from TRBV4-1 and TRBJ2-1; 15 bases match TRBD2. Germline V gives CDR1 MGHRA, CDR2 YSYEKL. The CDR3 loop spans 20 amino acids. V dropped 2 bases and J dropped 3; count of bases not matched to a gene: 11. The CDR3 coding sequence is TGCGCCAGCAGCCAAAGTTCCGGGACTAGCGGGGGGCGTTTCTACAATGAGCAGTTCTTC. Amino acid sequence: CASSQSSGTSGGRFYNEQFF.

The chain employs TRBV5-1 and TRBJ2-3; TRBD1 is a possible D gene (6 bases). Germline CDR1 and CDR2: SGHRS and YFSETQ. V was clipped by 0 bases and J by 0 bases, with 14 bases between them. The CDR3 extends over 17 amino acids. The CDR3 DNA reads TGCGCCAGCAGCTTGGGGCAGGGGCTTTCTAGCACAGATACGCAGTATTTT. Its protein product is CASSLGQGLSSTDTQYF.

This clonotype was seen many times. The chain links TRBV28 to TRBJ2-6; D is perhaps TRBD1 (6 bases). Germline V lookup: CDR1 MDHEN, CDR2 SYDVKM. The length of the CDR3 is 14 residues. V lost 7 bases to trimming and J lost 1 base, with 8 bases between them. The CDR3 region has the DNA TGTGCCAGCATTCAGGGGTCTGGGGCCAACGTCCTGACTTTC. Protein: CASIQGSGANVLTF.

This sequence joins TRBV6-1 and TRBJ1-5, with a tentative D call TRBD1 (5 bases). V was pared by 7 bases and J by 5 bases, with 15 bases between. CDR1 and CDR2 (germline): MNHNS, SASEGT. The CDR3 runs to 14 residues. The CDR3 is CASNRGGADQPQHF. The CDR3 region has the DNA TGTGCCAGCAATCGCGGGGGTGCCGATCAGCCCCAGCATTTT.

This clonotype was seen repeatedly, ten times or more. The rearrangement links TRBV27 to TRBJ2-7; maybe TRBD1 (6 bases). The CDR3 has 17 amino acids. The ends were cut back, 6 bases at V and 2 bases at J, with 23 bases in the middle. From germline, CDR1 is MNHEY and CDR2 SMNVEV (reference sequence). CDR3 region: CASRRSTGTLSTYEQYF. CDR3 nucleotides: TGTGCCAGCAGACGCTCGACCGGGACACTCAGCACCTACGAGCAGTACTTC.

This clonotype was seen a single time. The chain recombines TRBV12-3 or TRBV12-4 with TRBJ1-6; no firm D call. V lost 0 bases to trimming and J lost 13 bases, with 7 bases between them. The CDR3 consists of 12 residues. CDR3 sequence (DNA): TGTGCCAGCAGTTTAGCTTCCGCCCCCCTCCACTTT. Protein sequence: CASSLASAPLHF.

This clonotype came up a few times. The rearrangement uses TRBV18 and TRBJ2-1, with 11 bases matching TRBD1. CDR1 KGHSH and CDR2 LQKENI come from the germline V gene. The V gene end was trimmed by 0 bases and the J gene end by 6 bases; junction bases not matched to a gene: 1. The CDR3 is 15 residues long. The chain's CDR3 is CASSPPGTGGNEQFF. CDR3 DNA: TGTGCCAGCTCACCACCTGGGACAGGGGGCAATGAGCAGTTCTTC.

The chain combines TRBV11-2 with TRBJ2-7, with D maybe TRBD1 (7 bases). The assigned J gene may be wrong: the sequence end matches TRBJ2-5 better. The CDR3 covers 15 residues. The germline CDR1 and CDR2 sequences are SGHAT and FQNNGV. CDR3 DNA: TGTGCCAGCAGCTTAGGGTCAGGGGGGCTGGAGACCCAGTACTTC. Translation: CASSLGSGGLETQYF.

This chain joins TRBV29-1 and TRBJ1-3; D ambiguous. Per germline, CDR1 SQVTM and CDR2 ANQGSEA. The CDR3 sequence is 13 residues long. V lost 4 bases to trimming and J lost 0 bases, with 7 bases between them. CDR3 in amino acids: CSVASYSGNTIYF. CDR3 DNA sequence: TGCAGCGTTGCGTCGTACTCTGGAAACACCATATATTTT.

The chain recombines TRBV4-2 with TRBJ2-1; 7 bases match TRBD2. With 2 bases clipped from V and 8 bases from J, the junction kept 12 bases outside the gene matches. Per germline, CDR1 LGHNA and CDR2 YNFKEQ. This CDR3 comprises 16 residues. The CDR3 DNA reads TGTGCCAGCAGCCAAAACCCTACGGGGGGACTTCATGAGCAGTTCTTC. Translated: CASSQNPTGGLHEQFF.

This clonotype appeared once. The CDR3: CSAKAPNTEAFF. For the CDR3, the DNA is TGCAGTGCTAAGGCTCCGAACACTGAAGCTTTCTTT. The rearrangement uses TRBV20-1 and TRBJ1-1; the D is unclear. The CDR3 consists of 12 residues. Germline lookup yields CDR1 DFQATT and CDR2 SNEGSKA (reference sequence). Trimming cost V 4 bases and J 1 base, with 7 bases left between them.

The CDR3 coding sequence is TGTGCCAGCAGTGAACAGGGGGCCAACAATCAGCCCCAGCATTTT. Translation gives CASSEQGANNQPQHF. The chain recombines TRBV6-1 with TRBJ1-5, with 8 bases matching TRBD1. The CDR3 runs to 15 residues. Germline values: CDR1 MNHNS, CDR2 SASEGT. Losses at the gene ends were 2 bases for V and 3 bases for J; bases not matched to a gene: 3.